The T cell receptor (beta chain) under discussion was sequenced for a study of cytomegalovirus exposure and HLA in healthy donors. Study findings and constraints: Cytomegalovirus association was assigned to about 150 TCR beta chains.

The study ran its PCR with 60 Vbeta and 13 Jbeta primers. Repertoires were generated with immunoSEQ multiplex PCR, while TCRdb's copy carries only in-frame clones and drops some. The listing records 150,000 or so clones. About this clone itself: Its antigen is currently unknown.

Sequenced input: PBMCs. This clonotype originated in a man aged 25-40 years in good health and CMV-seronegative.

The CDR3 DNA is TGCGCCAGCAGCCCCGGGTGGGGCGGCACAGATACGCAGTATTTT. Residues: CASSPGWGGTDTQYF. This chain joins TRBV4-1 and TRBJ2-3; maybe TRBD1 (5 bases). V was pared by 4 bases and J by 1 base, with 12 bases between. This CDR3 has 15 amino acids. CDR1 is MGHRA, CDR2 YSYEKL, per germline.